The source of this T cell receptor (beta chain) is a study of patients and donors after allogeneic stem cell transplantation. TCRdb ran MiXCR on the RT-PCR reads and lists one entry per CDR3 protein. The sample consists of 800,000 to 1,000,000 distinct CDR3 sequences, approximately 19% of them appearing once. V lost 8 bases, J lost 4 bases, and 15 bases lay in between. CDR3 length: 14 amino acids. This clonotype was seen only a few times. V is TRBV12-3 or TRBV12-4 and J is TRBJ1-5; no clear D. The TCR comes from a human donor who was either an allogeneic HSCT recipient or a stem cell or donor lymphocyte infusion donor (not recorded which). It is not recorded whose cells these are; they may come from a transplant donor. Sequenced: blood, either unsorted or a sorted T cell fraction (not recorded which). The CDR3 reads CASPSQQQNQPQHF. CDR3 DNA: TGTGCCAGCCCCTCGCAACAGCAGAATCAGCCCCAGCATTTT.